What follows is one T cell receptor (beta chain) and its context. This clonotype has a count of ten or more. Its antigen is not yet known. Within one base of it there is no much larger clone, and no base qualities were kept. These data originate in a study of regulatory T cells in long-lasting Graves disease (dated by TCRdb to 2020 to 2023). About the investigation overall: In the newly diagnosed Graves' disease group, patients had been taking antithyroid drugs for less than 3 months. The study took place in China and was registered as a clinical trial. TCR sequencing covered around 13 persistent and around 20 newly diagnosed Graves' disease patients, 33 samples in total. Peripheral blood TCR sequencing and RNA sequencing compared persistent Graves' disease patients with newly diagnosed Graves' disease patients. Beyond this particular receptor, the publication reports: Only the TCR beta chain was sequenced and analyzed. Patients with persistent disease shared more public clonotypes (around 2,500) than newly diagnosed patients did (966). As a limitation, the authors acknowledged that the small sample size may reduce accuracy. Lower TCR Shannon entropy and fewer highly expanded clones were observed in persistent Graves' disease patients than in newly diagnosed patients, which suggested clonal expansion. Persistent disease showed preferential use of TRBV28, TRBJ1-2 and TRBJ2-5, whereas newly diagnosed disease favored TRBV20-1 and TRBJ2-1. Because the primary lesion, thyroid tissue, could not be accessed, the study looked at peripheral blood alone.

Receptor libraries were prepared by multiplex PCR. Sequencing was carried out with an Illumina HiSeq 4000. TCR beta libraries were built with iRepertoire HTBI primers and Arm-PCR amplification of CDR3 regions. Before sequencing, the PCR products went through gel purification. The original methods were these. A total of fewer than 80 TRBV and under 15 TRBJ segments were identified across samples and were used for gene usage analysis of CDR3 amino acid clonotypes. COPE and FqMerger were used to merge filtered high-quality paired reads into contigs. BLAST was used to align contigs to IMGT TRBV, TRBD and TRBJ reference genes, and CDR3 was defined according to IMGT. Clonotypes above 0.1% frequency were classified as highly expanded clones. Shannon entropy was used to measure repertoire diversity, and the Gini coefficient was used to measure V-J evenness. Public clonotypes were defined as clonotypes shared by more than one individual. TCRdb reran the public reads through fastp at Q25 and MiXCR, keeping productive beta chains. Each entry merges the rows of one CDR3 protein and shows their most common DNA and genes. Here the V and J calls rest on TCRdb's processing, not on the authors' analysis. For this sample the table gives approximately 400,000 distinct CDR3 sequences, of which about an eighth were detected only once. The ten most abundant clones make up 15% to 20% of the sample.

In the paper's terms, the time point label means: newly diagnosed GD, antithyroid drugs for less than 3 months. For both TCR sequencing and RNA sequencing, RNA was extracted from PBMCs in TRIzol. The diagnosis of Graves' disease was made according to American Thyroid Association guidelines. Patients for the study were recruited at an endocrinology department in Xi'an, China. Each patient gave around 9.2 milliliters of peripheral blood, collected in an EDTA anticoagulant tube. Ficoll Paque Plus density gradient separation was used to isolate PBMCs, and no additional T cell sorting was done. An Agilent 2100 Bioanalyzer and agarose gel were used to check RNA quality, and a NanoDrop 2000 was used to measure RNA concentration. The CDR3 starts with the cysteine, ends with the phenylalanine, and has 13 residues. Just the 39-base CDR3 DNA is kept, in frame starting at base 1. As encoded in the germline V gene (reference sequence), CDR1 is DFQATT while CDR2 is SNEGSKA. V lost 0 bases and J lost 5 bases; the stretch between them is 10 bases long.

The same sample was also studied in work on T cells in Graves' hyperthyroidism and ophthalmopathy. The second investigation adds: Graves' hyperthyroidism was defined as stable when no progression to ophthalmopathy occurred over 18 months of follow-up. Hyperthyroidism patients were newly diagnosed, with disease duration under 2 months, and aged 18 to 65 years. Any patient with an uncontrolled infection, another autoimmune disease, pregnancy or lactation was excluded. Diagnoses relied on clinical symptoms, serum thyroxine and TRAb, thyroid ultrasound and orbital computed tomography. The TCR CDR3 was subjected to a first round of RT-PCR using the HTBI primer set and the Qiagen OneStep RT-PCR kit. Blood samples also contained most of the expanded thyroid clonotypes (frequency above 0.001), which suggests that blood repertoires may reflect thyroid immune responses. In cross-validation, a model built on a 13 V-J signature told ophthalmopathy apart from stable hyperthyroidism with roughly 87% sensitivity and approximately 81% specificity, and in testing the same model reached 80%/75%. In validation, the model predicted progression to ophthalmopathy a median of roughly 6.5 months before onset, with about 71% sensitivity and 72.22% specificity. To identify TCR V-J signatures that set the groups apart, the researchers used a discovery cohort of about a hundred patients, made up of some 41 with Graves' ophthalmopathy and about 59 with stable Graves' hyperthyroidism. Prospective prediction of ophthalmopathy was tested in an independent validation cohort of some 20 hyperthyroidism patients and 15 to 17 patients who later progressed to ophthalmopathy. The 75 to 100 discovery patients were randomly split 7:3 into training and test sets. In several Graves' hyperthyroidism patients, the study also compared T-cell repertoires from thyroid tissue with T-cell repertoires from blood. Following sampling, methimazole starting at 30 mg daily was given to hyperthyroidism patients, and high-dose intravenous methylprednisolone was given to ophthalmopathy patients. Libraries were constructed in a second round of multiplex PCR, after which size selection and purification were carried out. Sequencing of the libraries was done on an Illumina HiSeq2000 using paired-end 100 bp reads. SOAPnuke was used to process the raw data, with reads discarded if the reads contained adapters or uncalled bases, had a mean Phred below 15, or lacked an exact constant-primer or identifier match. High-quality paired reads were merged using COPE v1.2.5, and each unique nucleotide sequence was defined as a clonotype. Clonotypes were aligned to IMGT TRBV, TRBD and TRBJ reference segments using MiTCR v1.1. The analysis was restricted to V-J combinations with a frequency above 0.0001, which together covered 99% to 99.2% of the repertoires. The TCS score was defined as F50 (clonal expansion) divided by E x V (chaos), with BLOSUM62-based TCRdist calculated between CDR3 peptides within each V-J. Welch's t-statistics and random forest reduced fewer than 550 V-J features to 13, which were used in a naive Bayes classifier (R e1071). Sample size was not statistically predetermined, and blinding of investigators to group allocation was not performed. According to the paper, TCR Vbeta CDR3 sequencing was carried out on around 140 peripheral blood samples, which came from approximately 41 ophthalmopathy, fewer than 80 hyperthyroidism and roughly 17 progressor patients.

This receptor was identified in a woman between 18 and 29 years old with Graves disease. Donor details come from another sample of the same person, matched by shared clones. The chain links TRBV20-1 with TRBJ2-5; the D gene is perhaps TRBD2, on 6 matching bases. The sequences come from peripheral blood mononuclear cells (PBMCs), collected at new diagnosis, from a patient treated with antithyroid drugs. The encoded CDR3 is CSARDGRGETQYF. The DNA is TGCAGTGCTAGAGATGGTCGGGGGGAGACCCAGTACTTC.